What follows describes a single T cell receptor beta chain. Germline V CDR1 and CDR2: PRHDT, FYEKMQ (reference sequence). This CDR3 has 15 residues. Trimming pared 4 bases from V and 2 bases from J, leaving 15 bases between. How the authors handled the data: Amplification from reference gene primers served as the basis for estimated nucleated cell counts. Using immunoSEQ multiplex PCR, the repertoire was profiled, and TCRdb retains in-frame clones only, with some absent. That table is the source of V, J and clone size, and D and trimming were worked out from the DNA. The repertoire holds approximately 62,000 clones, with 85% to 90% as singletons. The data originate from a study of blood T cell repertoires in COVID-19. Study-level background: COVID-19 samples, acute and convalescent, were from the United States, Italy and Spain. PBMCs, B-cell-depleted T cells, or T cells provided the cDNA or gDNA that made up the material.

The rearrangement uses TRBV13 and TRBJ2-7; D possibly corresponds to TRBD1 (6 bases). Sequences were obtained from peripheral blood. The TCR originated in a man aged 55 to 70 with acute or convalescent COVID-19. CDR3 coding DNA: TGTGCCAGCAGCTCCCAGGGGCGAGCACCCTACGAGCAGTACTTC. This translates into CASSSQGRAPYEQYF.